These T cell receptor beta chains were read from a single sample in a study of control samples from healthy donors and cancer patients. Clones were read by immunoSEQ multiplex PCR, and TCRdb kept only the in-frame ones, dropping some. The sample has about 190,000 clones; around 93% are singletons. Sequences were obtained from blood. These receptors all come from a man in his thirties or forties in good health. CDR3s include the opening cysteine and the closing phenylalanine or tryptophan. The order of the fields is D gene, V gene, clone size, J gene, CDR3 DNA, CDR3 protein. The D gene is left open where the match is weak. Not all rows give a size; the values are once, few, many and, for expanded clones, a class.

D gene: TRBD2; V gene: TRBV6-1; clone size: few; J gene: TRBJ2-1; CDR3 DNA: TGTGCCAGCAGTGAAACCCCGGGAGCGGGGGACAATGAGCAGTTCTTC; CDR3 protein: CASSETPGAGDNEQFF
D gene: TRBD1; V gene: TRBV19; clone size: .; J gene: TRBJ1-2; CDR3 DNA: TGTGCCAGTACCCCCCCGACGGGGACAGGGGTTAACTATGGCTACACCTTC; CDR3 protein: CASTPPTGTGVNYGYTF
D gene: TRBD1; V gene: TRBV4-1; clone size: .; J gene: TRBJ1-3; CDR3 DNA: TGCGCCAGCAGCCAAACGTATGGACAGGGTGTTAGTGGAAACACCATATATTTT; CDR3 protein: CASSQTYGQGVSGNTIYF
D gene: .; V gene: TRBV24-1; clone size: .; J gene: TRBJ2-1; CDR3 DNA: TGTGCCACCAGTGATTTCGGGCTCGACAATGAGCAGTTCTTC; CDR3 protein: CATSDFGLDNEQFF
D gene: TRBD1; V gene: TRBV5-1; clone size: .; J gene: TRBJ1-6; CDR3 DNA: TGCGCCAGCAGCTTGGGGGGACAGTATAATTCACCCCTCCACTTT; CDR3 protein: CASSLGGQYNSPLHF
D gene: TRBD1; V gene: TRBV7-9; clone size: once; J gene: TRBJ2-2; CDR3 DNA: TGTGCCAGCAGCTTAGCACAGGGGACCACCGGGGAGCTGTTTTTT; CDR3 protein: CASSLAQGTTGELFF
D gene: .; V gene: TRBV4-1; clone size: .; J gene: TRBJ2-3; CDR3 DNA: TGCGCCAGCAGGATTTCTAGCACAGATACGCAGTATTTT; CDR3 protein: CASRISSTDTQYF
D gene: TRBD2; V gene: TRBV6-2/TRBV6-3; clone size: .; J gene: TRBJ2-1; CDR3 DNA: TGTGCCAGCAGTTACTTAGCGGGGGTGTCCTACAATGAGCAGTTCTTC; CDR3 protein: CASSYLAGVSYNEQFF
D gene: .; V gene: TRBV6-5; clone size: .; J gene: TRBJ1-5; CDR3 DNA: TGTGCCAGCAGTTATGGCCGGGGAGGTCAGCCCCAGCATTTT; CDR3 protein: CASSYGRGGQPQHF
D gene: .; V gene: TRBV7-9; clone size: .; J gene: TRBJ2-1; CDR3 DNA: TGTGCCAGCAGTGACAGCTACAATGAGCAGTTCTTC; CDR3 protein: CASSDSYNEQFF
D gene: TRBD1; V gene: TRBV4-1; clone size: .; J gene: TRBJ2-7; CDR3 DNA: TGCGCCAGCAGCCATCAGGGGGCCTACGAGCAGTACTTC; CDR3 protein: CASSHQGAYEQYF
D gene: .; V gene: TRBV10-2; clone size: .; J gene: TRBJ1-1; CDR3 DNA: TGCGCCAGCAGTGAGTGGCAAAGGGATACTGAAGCTTTCTTT; CDR3 protein: CASSEWQRDTEAFF
D gene: .; V gene: TRBV4-1; clone size: .; J gene: TRBJ1-1; CDR3 DNA: TGCGCCAGCAGCCAGCAAGGATTGAACACTGAAGCTTTCTTT; CDR3 protein: CASSQQGLNTEAFF
D gene: .; V gene: TRBV11-2; clone size: .; J gene: TRBJ1-2; CDR3 DNA: TGTGCCAGCACCCAGGGCCCCTATGGCTACACCTTC; CDR3 protein: CASTQGPYGYTF
D gene: .; V gene: TRBV29-1; clone size: .; J gene: TRBJ1-2; CDR3 DNA: TGCAGCGCGACCCAGGGCCTAACCCTCTATGGCTACACCTTC; CDR3 protein: CSATQGLTLYGYTF
D gene: .; V gene: TRBV27; clone size: .; J gene: TRBJ1-2; CDR3 DNA: TGTGCCAGCAGCCTCGACAGCCTCTATGGCTACACCTTC; CDR3 protein: CASSLDSLYGYTF
D gene: .; V gene: TRBV5-1; clone size: .; J gene: TRBJ2-2; CDR3 DNA: TGCGCCAGCAGGGCCGGGACATCAGAGCTGTTTTTT; CDR3 protein: CASRAGTSELFF
D gene: .; V gene: TRBV19; clone size: .; J gene: TRBJ1-2; CDR3 DNA: TGTGCCAGTACAATCCAGGGAAACTATGGCTACACCTTC; CDR3 protein: CASTIQGNYGYTF
D gene: TRBD1; V gene: TRBV6-5; clone size: .; J gene: TRBJ2-7; CDR3 DNA: TGTGCCTCCCACAGACAGGGATCTAACGAGCAGTACTTC; CDR3 protein: CASHRQGSNEQYF
D gene: .; V gene: TRBV6-5; clone size: .; J gene: TRBJ1-1; CDR3 DNA: TGTGCCAGCAGTTACGGGACGGTGACTGAAGCTTTCTTT; CDR3 protein: CASSYGTVTEAFF
D gene: TRBD2; V gene: TRBV5-1; clone size: few; J gene: TRBJ2-3; CDR3 DNA: TGCGCCAGCAGCCCGACGACTAGCGGGGAAATAAACCAGGGAATAGCTACGCAGTATTTT; CDR3 protein: CASSPTTSGEINQGIATQYF
D gene: TRBD1; V gene: TRBV7-6; clone size: few; J gene: TRBJ2-2; CDR3 DNA: TGTGCCAGCAGCCCTAACAGGGGGCGGGCCACCGGGGAGCTGTTTTTT; CDR3 protein: CASSPNRGRATGELFF
D gene: .; V gene: TRBV6-5; clone size: once; J gene: TRBJ2-7; CDR3 DNA: TGTGCCAGCAGGGAGGCAGGGGAGTACTTC; CDR3 protein: CASREAGEYF
D gene: TRBD1; V gene: TRBV6-5; clone size: .; J gene: TRBJ1-5; CDR3 DNA: TGTGCCAGCAGTTCCGGGACAGGGGGTCATCAGCCCCAGCATTTT; CDR3 protein: CASSSGTGGHQPQHF
D gene: .; V gene: TRBV3-1/TRBV3-2; clone size: .; J gene: TRBJ1-5; CDR3 DNA: TGTGCCGGCAGCCAGGCTACAGGGATCAATCAGCCCCAGCATTTT; CDR3 protein: CAGSQATGINQPQHF
D gene: .; V gene: TRBV5-1; clone size: .; J gene: TRBJ2-5; CDR3 DNA: TGCGCCAGCAGCGAGCCGCAAGAGACCCAGTACTTC; CDR3 protein: CASSEPQETQYF